The 5 T cell receptor beta chains given below trace back to one sample, sequenced in a study of a mutant IDH1 vaccine in newly diagnosed glioma. No antigen is known for these receptors. The protocol was immunoSEQ multiplex PCR, while the TCRdb copy is restricted to in-frame clones and leaves out a portion. The profile shows about 60,000 clones, approximately 81% of them singletons. Time point: week 35, safety follow-up. Vaccine doses each comprised 300 ug of mutant IDH1 20-mer peptide, with topical imiquimod. The sequencing used PBMCs, collected from a glioma patient whose treatment included an IDH1 peptide vaccine. These receptors originate from a young man with glioma.

This sequence joins TRBV2 and TRBJ2-1, with 8 bases identical to TRBD1. The germline V gene has CDR1 SNHLY and CDR2 FYNNEI. Trimming cost V 0 bases and J 15 bases; bases outside gene matches: 4. CDR3 size: 12 residues. CDR3 protein: CASSEAAGGSFF. The DNA for the CDR3 is TGTGCCAGCAGTGAAGCGGCAGGGGGCTCGTTCTTC.

The gene calls are TRBV13 and TRBJ2-5, with TRBD2 matching over 10 bases. Trimming took 6 bases from V and 2 from J; bases not matched to a gene: 9. Germline loops: CDR1 PRHDT, CDR2 FYEKMQ (reference sequence). The length of the CDR3 is 16 residues. CDR3 in DNA: TGTGCCAGCAGTCTAGGGCCAGCGGGGGGGCAAGAGACCCAGTACTTC. It specifies CASSLGPAGGQETQYF.

In this sample, this clone turned up a few times. The V and J genes are TRBV6-6 and TRBJ2-2; D not resolved. Germline V gives CDR1 MNHNY, CDR2 SVGAGI (reference sequence). V was clipped by 8 bases and J by 5 bases, with 6 bases between them. The CDR3 consists of 11 residues. CDR3 nucleotides: TGTGCCAGCCGAGCGACCGGGGAGCTGTTTTTT. Protein product: CASRATGELFF.

The chain joins TRBV11-3 to TRBJ2-1; no reliable D call. CDR1 and CDR2 (germline): SGHNT, YENEEA. V shed 1 base and J shed 0 bases, with 4 bases lying between them. The CDR3 has 14 residues. The CDR3 sequence: CASSLGGSYNEQFF. CDR3 DNA sequence: TGTGCCAGCAGCTTAGGGGGCTCCTACAATGAGCAGTTCTTC.

The V call is TRBV19, the J call TRBJ1-1; no clear D. Germline lookup yields CDR1 LNHDA and CDR2 SQIVND (reference sequence). The germline V and J ends were trimmed by 5 bases and 3 bases, with 19 bases remaining between them. This CDR3 contains 16 residues. DNA for the CDR3: TGTGCCAGTAGTGCAAAAGGGCAGAGATCTGACACTGAAGCTTTCTTT. Translated: CASSAKGQRSDTEAFF.